A single TCR beta chain is shown here with its context. Antigen unknown. This entry comes from a study of post-analysis software for immune sequencing data. In the study overall: Included courses were relapsing-remitting and secondary progressive multiple sclerosis; progressive-relapsing multiple sclerosis was also included. Study-wide results and caveats: A handful of TRBV segments were significantly more frequent in patients than in controls. TRBV5-6, TRBV5-1 and TRBV20-1 were among these segments. There was significantly lower normalized Chao1 diversity in multiple sclerosis patients than in controls.

Germline V gene lookup returns CDR1 MDHEN and CDR2 SYDVKM. The CDR3 runs to 17 residues. V lost 6 bases, J lost 3 bases, and 22 bases lay in between. Unique molecular identifiers featured in each of the TCR beta cDNA libraries. When about 0.9 to 11 million T cells were used, they gave approximately 530,000 cDNA molecules. Via MiXCR, TCRdb re-called the PCR reads, giving one row per CDR3 protein. Of more than 450,000 distinct CDR3 sequences in the sample, roughly 34% are singletons; the top ten hold 4.5% to 7.5%. Sequencing was performed on blood. The chain joins TRBV28 to TRBJ2-3; perhaps TRBD1 as D (6 bases). The sequence derives from a girl aged 2-17 years with multiple sclerosis. The CDR3 coding sequence is TGTGCCAGCAGCTCAAACAGGGTGGGATTATTTACAGATACGCAGTATTTT. Translation: CASSSNRVGLFTDTQYF.